Here is one T cell receptor beta chain with its context. Original handling: From reference gene primer amplification, estimates of nucleated cell counts were derived. Assay: immunoSEQ multiplex PCR; the TCRdb copy retains only in-frame clones and omits some. The DNA gave D and trimming, while V, J and clone size come from that table. The data contain a few hundred thousand clones, around nine tenths of them seen just once; the ten biggest clones take up 9.5% to 15%. This entry belongs to a study of blood T cell repertoires in COVID-19. Study overall: COVID-19 samples from acute and convalescent phases originated in the United States, Italy and Spain. PBMCs, B-cell-depleted T cells, or T cells were the source of the cDNA or gDNA that made up the material.

The CDR3 spans 16 residues. CDR1 and CDR2 (germline): SNHLY, FYNNEI. With 3 bases clipped from V and 4 bases from J, the junction kept 6 bases outside the gene matches. The sequencing input was peripheral blood. The source of this sequence is a woman aged 55 to 70 with acute or convalescent COVID-19. This sequence joins TRBV2 and TRBJ2-3; TRBD2 aligns across 11 bases. The CDR3 coding sequence is TGTGCCAGCAGTGAGCCTCTAGCGGGAGGCCCAGATACGCAGTATTTT. As protein: CASSEPLAGGPDTQYF.